This entry lists 12 T cell receptor beta chains sequenced from one sample in a study of beta chain features in type 1 diabetes. Study-wide results and caveats: Researchers report that Type 1 diabetes patients had moderately but significantly shorter TCRB CDR3s across all four CD4+ subsets.

These receptors lack a known antigen. Investigators reverse transcribed all isolated RNA, so they sequenced expressed TCRB transcripts. Sequencing used immunoSEQ multiplex PCR; TCRdb keeps in-frame clones, though not all of them. The profile shows around 650,000 clones, 9.5% to 15% of them singletons. The material sequenced was naive CD4+ T cells from blood. The receptors were gathered from a man aged 30 to 45 with type 1 diabetes.

This clone was detected a few times. This chain uses TRBV28 with TRBJ2-7; 7 bases agree with TRBD2. Germline V gene sequence: CDR1 MDHEN, CDR2 SYDVKM. This CDR3 is built from 15 residues. V lost 5 bases to trimming and J lost 4 bases; unmatched junction nucleotides: 11. The CDR3 protein is CASSPPGAGRYEQYF. As DNA, the CDR3 is TGTGCCAGCAGTCCTCCGGGAGCGGGGAGGTACGAGCAGTACTTC. The full variable domain, rest sourced from reference TRBV28 and TRBJ2-7, is DVKVTQSSRYLVKRTGEKVFLECVQDMDHENMFWYRQDPGLGLRLIYFSYDVKMKEKGDIPEGYSVSREKKERFSLILESASTNQTSMYLCASSPPGAGRYEQYFGPGTRLTVT.

J is TRBJ1-6 and V is TRBV5-4; the D is unclear. Germline V lookup: CDR1 SGHNT, CDR2 YYREEE (reference sequence). V gave up 1 base and J gave up 8 bases, with 10 bases separating them. There are 14 residues in the CDR3. The CDR3 sequence: CASSLMGWDSPLHF. The CDR3 DNA sequence: TGTGCCAGCAGCTTGATGGGTTGGGATTCACCCCTCCACTTT.

This clone was counted a single time. This sample also contains other DNA sequences that code for the same CDR3. V is TRBV28 and J is TRBJ1-2; TRBD1 aligns across 9 bases. This CDR3 is 14 amino acids long. Per the germline V gene, CDR1 is MDHEN and CDR2 is SYDVKM. Losses at the gene ends were 6 bases for V and 5 bases for J; bases not matched to a gene: 7. The chain's CDR3 is CASSRTGGGYGYTF. The DNA for the CDR3 is TGTGCCAGCAGCAGAACAGGGGGCGGGTATGGCTACACCTTC.

The V call is TRBV5-1, the J call TRBJ1-2; 8 bases line up with TRBD1. This CDR3 contains 15 residues. The ends lost 5 bases at V and 7 bases at J; junction bases unmatched: 13. In germline, CDR1 is SGHRS, CDR2 YFSETQ. The CDR3 loop reads CASRLVLGQGGGYTF. CDR3 in DNA: TGCGCCAGCAGACTTGTTCTAGGACAGGGCGGTGGCTACACCTTC.

In this sample, this clone turned up a few times. The chain is built from TRBV4-3 and TRBJ2-2; 10 bases match TRBD2. V lost 0 bases to trimming and J lost 4 bases; unmatched junction nucleotides: 8. The CDR3 consists of 18 residues. Germline CDR1 LGHNA, CDR2 YSLEER. In nucleotides, the CDR3 is TGCGCCAGCAGCCAAGATCACGGTAGCGGGGGGAGCACCGGGGAGCTGTTTTTT. Amino acids: CASSQDHGSGGSTGELFF.

This clone was seen a handful of times. The CDR3 here is CASSLVTGGRGNQPQHF. CDR3 sequence (DNA): TGTGCCAGCAGCTTAGTGACGGGGGGTCGGGGCAATCAGCCCCAGCATTTT. The chain carries TRBV7-8 and TRBJ1-5; possibly TRBD1 for D (5 bases). CDR3 length equals 17 residues. The germline V gene has CDR1 SGHVS and CDR2 FQNEAQ. Deletions cut 1 base from V and 2 bases from J, with 15 bases between.

This chain links TRBV4-3 with TRBJ1-1; D gene unclear. CDR1 and CDR2 (germline): LGHNA, YSLEER. The length of the CDR3 is 16 residues. Deletions cut 0 bases from V and 1 base from J, with 12 bases between. In nucleotides, the CDR3 is TGCGCCAGCAGCCAAGATCTCTCCCGCGGGAACACTGAAGCTTTCTTT. Amino acid sequence: CASSQDLSRGNTEAFF.

V is TRBV9 and J is TRBJ2-7; TRBD1 is a possible D gene (5 bases). Germline V lookup: CDR1 SGDLS, CDR2 YYNGEE. This CDR3 comprises 15 residues. V lost 0 bases and J lost 0, with 10 bases in between. CDR3 amino acids: CASSVGGSRSYEQYF. The CDR3 nucleotides are TGTGCCAGCAGCGTAGGGGGCAGCCGCTCCTACGAGCAGTACTTC. The full variable domain, rest sourced from reference TRBV9 and TRBJ2-7, is DSGVTQTPKHLITATGQRVTLRCSPRSGDLSVYWYQQSLDQGLQFLIQYYNGEERAKGNILERFSAQQFPDLHSELNLSSLELGDSALYFCASSVGGSRSYEQYFGPGTRLTVT.

This clone has a handful of counts. The rearrangement links TRBV2 to TRBJ2-1, with TRBD1 matching 7 bases. The CDR3 spans 13 residues. J gave up 4 bases and V 6 bases, and 3 bases lay outside the gene matches. Germline CDR1 SNHLY, CDR2 FYNNEI. Here the CDR3 reads CASRRDRYNEQFF. CDR3 coding DNA: TGTGCCAGCAGGAGGGACAGATACAATGAGCAGTTCTTC.

The V call is TRBV5-6, the J call TRBJ2-4; 8 nucleotides align to TRBD1. Germline V CDR1 and CDR2: SGHDT, YYEEEE. The ends lost 4 bases at V and 7 bases at J; junction bases unmatched: 10. The CDR3 runs to 15 residues. CDR3 coding DNA: TGTGCCAGCAGCCTGGGGCGACAGGGGAGTAACATTCAGTACTTC. Encoded protein: CASSLGRQGSNIQYF.

The rearrangement links TRBV7-9 to TRBJ2-1; tentative D call: TRBD1 (6 bases). Per germline, CDR1 SEHNR and CDR2 FQNEAQ (reference sequence). CDR3 length equals 15 residues. V was cut by 6 bases and J by 0 bases, with 12 bases left in between. The CDR3 sequence is CASSGGRSSYNEQFF. CDR3 nucleotide sequence: TGTGCCAGCAGTGGGGGCCGGAGCTCCTACAATGAGCAGTTCTTC.

The chain has TRBV30 and TRBJ2-1; 8 nucleotides agree with TRBD1. This CDR3 is 16 amino acids long. V trimming: 3 bases; J trimming: 0 bases; junction bases outside the gene matches: 7. The germline V gene encodes CDR1 GTSNPN and CDR2 SVGIG (reference sequence). For the CDR3, the DNA is TGTGCCTGGAGACCCCAGGGGGCTCGCTCCTACAATGAGCAGTTCTTC. Its translation: CAWRPQGARSYNEQFF.